This T cell receptor beta chain derives from a study of blood T cell repertoires in COVID-19. Study-wide context: COVID-19 samples collected from the United States, Italy and Spain covered acute and convalescent phases. PBMCs, B-cell-depleted T cells, or T cells were the source of the cDNA or gDNA that made up the material.

How the authors handled the data: Scientists estimated how many nucleated cells there were by amplifying reference gene primers. Libraries were prepared by immunoSEQ multiplex PCR; TCRdb keeps only in-frame clonotypes and omits some of them. D and trimming were read from the DNA, whereas the V and J calls and clone size are those reported in that table. The sample consists of 140,000 or so clones, 84% of them appearing once. This clonotype was sampled from a man aged 30-40 years with COVID-19, enrolled during active disease. Sequenced material: peripheral blood.

CDR3 sequence: CASSTAGTNTEAFF. DNA of the CDR3: TGTGCCAGTAGTACGGCGGGGACCAACACTGAAGCTTTCTTT. This chain uses TRBV19 with TRBJ1-1; TRBD1 is a possible D gene (5 bases). This CDR3 comprises 14 residues. Per germline, CDR1 LNHDA and CDR2 SQIVND (reference sequence). The germline V and J ends were trimmed by 4 bases and 2 bases, with 11 bases remaining between them.